Presented here are 20 T cell receptor beta chains from one specimen sequenced in a study of regulatory T cells in long-lasting Graves disease. For TCR beta, libraries came from iRepertoire HTBI primers and Arm-PCR of CDR3 regions. MiXCR, applied by TCRdb to the multiplex PCR reads, yields one record per CDR3 protein. In the table there are about 460,000 distinct CDR3 sequences, approximately 23% of which are singletons. Noted time point: persistent/refractory GD, antithyroid drugs over 5 years with positive TRAb. PBMC RNA served as the TCR library source. The starting material was peripheral blood mononuclear cells (PBMCs), obtained when the disease was refractory, from a patient treated with antithyroid drugs. These TCRs come from a female donor with Graves disease.

In its sample, this clonotype was seen many times. This chain links TRBV2 with TRBJ2-4; D is uncertain. CDR3 length equals 14 residues. Germline V CDR1 and CDR2: SNHLY, FYNNEI. Trimming removed 5 bases at V and 2 bases at J, with 10 bases between. The CDR3 region has the DNA TGTGCCAGCAGTTCCGCCGGGCCCAAAAACATTCAGTACTTC. Its translation is CASSSAGPKNIQYF.

The genes are TRBV28 and TRBJ2-3; tentatively, D is TRBD1 or TRBD2 (6 bases each). The CDR3 covers 13 residues. Germline assignment: CDR1 MDHEN and CDR2 SYDVKM. This chain's CDR3 is CAAGGGGTDTQYF. The CDR3 DNA is TGTGCAGCAGGAGGGGGAGGCACAGATACGCAGTATTTT.

This clonotype turned up a few times. J is TRBJ1-1 and V is TRBV3-1; D possibly corresponds to TRBD1 (5 bases). Trimming left V 0 bases short and J 6 bases short, with 14 bases between. The CDR3 runs 15 residues. The germline V gene has CDR1 LGHDT and CDR2 YNNKEL (reference sequence). CDR3 in amino acids: CASSQDSGGWSEAFF. In DNA form, the CDR3 reads TGTGCCAGCAGCCAAGATAGCGGGGGTTGGTCTGAAGCTTTCTTT.

This clonotype was picked up many times. The chain links TRBV28 to TRBJ1-5; no firm D call. The V gene lost 7 bases and the J gene lost 2 bases, with 12 bases spanning the gap. CDR1 and CDR2 from the germline V gene are MDHEN and SYDVKM. CDR3 size: 14 residues. DNA of the CDR3: TGTGCCAGCATGATAGGGCAGGGCAATCAGCCCCAGCATTTT. It yields the protein CASMIGQGNQPQHF.

Ten or more counts support this clonotype. This chain connects TRBV7-9 to TRBJ2-5; D gene uncertain. Trimming removed 1 base at V and 2 bases at J, with 8 bases between. CDR1 SEHNR and CDR2 FQNEAQ come from the germline V gene (reference sequence). The CDR3 is 14 amino acids. The DNA for the CDR3 is TGTGCCAGCAGCTTAGTTTACCCACAAGAGACCCAGTACTTC. Translated, it gives CASSLVYPQETQYF.

The CDR3 loop reads CSASKELHPYNEQFF. The CDR3 DNA reads TGCAGTGCTTCTAAGGAACTACACCCCTACAATGAGCAGTTCTTC. The genes are TRBV20-1 and TRBJ2-1; D gene ambiguous. The V gene's germline CDR1 is DFQATT and CDR2 SNEGSKA (reference sequence). This CDR3 spans 15 amino acids. V shed 5 bases and J shed 2 bases, with 16 bases lying between them.

This clonotype has a count of ten or more. The chain combines TRBV6-5 with TRBJ2-2, with D unresolved. The CDR3 consists of 17 residues. V was shortened by 0 bases and J by 5 bases, with 16 bases between the two germline ends. Germline lookup yields CDR1 MNHEY and CDR2 SVGAGI. CDR3 in amino acids: CASSYSKGSGRTGELFF. Here the CDR3 DNA reads TGTGCCAGCAGTTACTCGAAAGGTTCAGGTCGGACCGGGGAGCTGTTTTTT.

This clonotype appeared many times. The chain carries TRBV2 and TRBJ1-3; TRBD1 is a possible D gene (5 bases). Germline assignment: CDR1 SNHLY and CDR2 FYNNEI. V shed 5 bases and J shed 8 bases, with 19 bases lying between them. The CDR3 contains 15 residues. The CDR3 DNA reads TGTGCCAGCAGTATCGTCCCCTCTAAGGGGTACACCATATATTTT. This codes for CASSIVPSKGYTIYF.

This clonotype was observed a handful of times. The chain employs TRBV6-1 and TRBJ1-5, with D tentatively TRBD1 (5 bases). Per germline, CDR1 MNHNS and CDR2 SASEGT. This CDR3 is 14 amino acids long. The ends were cut back, 6 bases at V and 6 bases at J, with 15 bases in the middle. The CDR3 DNA follows: TGTGCCAGCAGAGGCCAGTCGAGGGGTCAGCCCCAGCATTTT. Amino acids: CASRGQSRGQPQHF.

This clonotype was seen a few times. The chain recombines TRBV6-5 with TRBJ2-5, with 7 bases lining up with TRBD2. CDR1 is MNHEY, CDR2 SVGAGI, per germline. The CDR3 consists of 16 residues. After removal of 6 bases from V and 0 bases from J, the junction contained 10 bases not matched to a gene. The CDR3 spells CASSYIQRGNQETQYF. Here the CDR3 DNA reads TGTGCCAGCAGCTACATCCAGCGGGGCAACCAAGAGACCCAGTACTTC.

This clonotype has more than one count but fewer than ten. This could be a read error, since a much larger clone is one nucleotide away. The genes are TRBV28 and TRBJ1-1; tentative D call: TRBD1 (5 bases). The CDR3 spans 13 residues. The V gene's germline CDR1 is MDHEN and CDR2 SYDVKM. The chain's CDR3 is CGGTGGGDTEAFF. For the CDR3, the DNA is TGTGGCGGCACCGGGGGAGGGGACACTGAAGCTTTCTTT.

This clonotype came up a few times. J is TRBJ2-6 and V is TRBV6-1, with D unclear. V lost 8 bases and J lost 5, with 16 bases in between. The CDR3 spans 15 residues. CDR1 and CDR2 from the germline V gene are MNHNS and SASEGT. CDR3 protein: CASQTSSNRANVLTF. As DNA, the CDR3 is TGTGCCAGCCAAACATCCAGTAACAGGGCCAACGTCCTGACTTTC.

The CDR3 spells CASSFRGVYYGYTF. The CDR3 DNA reads as TGTGCCAGCAGCTTTAGGGGGGTATACTATGGCTACACCTTC. This chain joins TRBV7-2 and TRBJ1-2, with D possibly being TRBD1 (6 bases). There are 14 residues in the CDR3. CDR1 SGHTA and CDR2 FQGNSA come from the germline V gene. Trimming took 3 bases from V and 3 from J, leaving 11 bases between them.

This chain joins TRBV5-5 and TRBJ1-6; TRBD1 matches 7 bases. This CDR3 is built from 15 residues. Germline values: CDR1 SGHKS, CDR2 YYEKEE (reference sequence). Trimming removed 5 bases from V and 7 bases from J; junction bases left unmatched: 9. For the CDR3, the DNA is TGTGCCAGCAGTCCGCGACAGGGAGACAATTCACCCCTCCACTTT. Translated, it gives CASSPRQGDNSPLHF.

The chain combines TRBV18 with TRBJ1-4, with D uncertain. V lost 8 bases to trimming and J lost 5 bases, with 12 bases between them. The germline CDR1 and CDR2 sequences are KGHSH and LQKENI. CDR3 length: 13 amino acids. The CDR3 DNA reads TGTGCCAGCAGCCTGGACCTCAATGAAAAACTGTTTTTT. Amino acid sequence: CASSLDLNEKLFF.

This clonotype was observed many times. V gene TRBV28 combines with J gene TRBJ2-7; 9 bases are a match to TRBD2. J gave up 7 bases and V 7 bases, and 8 bases lay outside the gene matches. The CDR3 is 13 residues long. The germline CDR1 and CDR2 sequences are MDHEN and SYDVKM. CDR3 residues: CASTPAGGGEQYF. CDR3 nucleotides: TGTGCCAGCACCCCAGCGGGGGGCGGGGAGCAGTACTTC. The variable domain in full, with the rest retrieved from reference TRBV28 and TRBJ2-7, is DVKVTQSSRYLVKRTGEKVFLECVQDMDHENMFWYRQDPGLGLRLIYFSYDVKMKEKGDIPEGYSVSREKKERFSLILESASTNQTSMYLCASTPAGGGEQYFGPGTRLTVT.

Comment on this clonotype: The germline gene is not matched at one end of the junction; a read error may be the cause. The chain recombines TRBV2 with TRBJ2-2; D perhaps matches TRBD2 (6 bases). This CDR3 spans 15 amino acids. CDR1 is SNHLY, CDR2 FYNNEI, per germline. DNA for the CDR3: TGTACCAGCAGTCCGAGTAGCGGCTACACCGGGGAGCTGTTTTTT. Protein sequence: CTSSPSSGYTGELFF.

This clonotype has only one observation. A read error is possible here, since a much larger clone lies one base away. This sequence joins TRBV28 and TRBJ2-7; D remains unclear. Germline assignment: CDR1 MDHEN and CDR2 SYDVKM. CDR3 length: 11 amino acids. The germline V and J ends were trimmed by 11 bases and 0 bases, with 8 bases remaining between them. The DNA for the CDR3 is TGTGCCGGCGCCGACTCCTACGAGCAGTACTTC. It encodes CAGADSYEQYF.

Comment on this clonotype: Sequence at one end of the junction differs from germline and may be a read error. The CDR3 bases are TGCGCCAGCAGCCACCATGAGCAGCAGCCAAGATGGAGTCCGAGACAGGGGAATGAAAAACTGTCTTTT. Protein sequence: CASSHHEQQPRWSPRQGNEKLSF. V gene TRBV4-3 combines with J gene TRBJ1-4; 8 nucleotides line up with TRBD1. Germline CDR1 LGHNA, CDR2 YSLEER. This CDR3 contains 23 residues.

The chain has TRBV15 and TRBJ1-1; TRBD1 agrees at 12 bases. J was trimmed by 1 base and V by 5 bases; bases with no gene match: 14. Germline V gives CDR1 LNHNV, CDR2 YYDKDF (reference sequence). The CDR3 has 19 amino acids. In DNA, the CDR3 is TGTGCCACCAGCCTAATAACCGGGACAGGGGGCGCCCGGAACACTGAAGCTTTCTTT. Residues: CATSLITGTGGARNTEAFF.